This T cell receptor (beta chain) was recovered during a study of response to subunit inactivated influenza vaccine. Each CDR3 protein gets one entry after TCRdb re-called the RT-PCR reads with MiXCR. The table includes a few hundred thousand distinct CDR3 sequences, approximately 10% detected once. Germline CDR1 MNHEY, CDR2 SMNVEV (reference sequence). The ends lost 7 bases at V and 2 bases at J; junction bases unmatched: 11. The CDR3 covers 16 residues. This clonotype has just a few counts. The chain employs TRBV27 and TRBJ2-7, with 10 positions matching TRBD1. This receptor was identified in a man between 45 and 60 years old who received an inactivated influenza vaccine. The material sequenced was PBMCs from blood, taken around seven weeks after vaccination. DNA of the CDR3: TGTGCCAGCACCTCCCGTTCCGGGACAGGGGCCTACGAGCAGTACTTC. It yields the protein CASTSRSGTGAYEQYF.